This is a list of T cell receptor beta chains from one sample in a study of shared clonotypes between healthy human individuals. The data were produced by immunoSEQ multiplex PCR, yet TCRdb's version contains in-frame clones alone and is incomplete. The table includes about 79,000 clones, 60% to 65% detected once. The sample comprised memory CD8+ T cells sorted from blood. The receptors derive from a man aged 25 to 40 in good health. The CDR3 runs from the conserved cysteine through the conserved F or W. A D gene is named only where the DNA matches it firmly. Not every row has a clone size; where given, it reads once, few, many or a size class.

V gene,D gene,clone size,J gene,CDR3 DNA,CDR3 protein
TRBV18,TRBD2,once,TRBJ2-7,TGTGCCAGCTCACCCGGACTAGTCCCCTACGAGCAGTACTTC,CASSPGLVPYEQYF
TRBV5-1,NA,NA,TRBJ2-1,TGCGCCAGCACCCCCCCGGGCCAGGGCGGCTACAATGAGCAGTTCTTC,CASTPPGQGGYNEQFF
TRBV29-1,TRBD2,NA,TRBJ2-1,TGCAGCGTTGTCAGCGGGAGAATCGATGAGCAGTTCTTC,CSVVSGRIDEQFF
TRBV5-1,TRBD1,NA,TRBJ2-2,TGCGCCAGCAGCGAAGGACAGGGCACCGGGGAGCTGTTTTTT,CASSEGQGTGELFF
TRBV10-3,TRBD1,NA,TRBJ2-7,TGTGCCATCAGTAGACCGGGACAGGGCTACGAGCAGTACTTC,CAISRPGQGYEQYF
TRBV25-1,NA,NA,TRBJ1-4,TGTGCCAGCAGCCCAGGGGATGCAGAAAAACTGTTTTTT,CASSPGDAEKLFF
TRBV11-2,TRBD2,NA,TRBJ2-1,TGTGCCAGCAGCCAAGAGGGACTAGCGGACCCAGGTTTGAATGAGCAGTTCTTC,CASSQEGLADPGLNEQFF
TRBV2,NA,NA,TRBJ2-1,TGTGCCAGCAGTGAGGGGGTCGGGTCCTACAATGAGCAGTTCTTC,CASSEGVGSYNEQFF
TRBV7-9,NA,NA,TRBJ2-7,TGTGCCAGCAGCTTGGAAGCGGAGTACGAGCAGTACTTC,CASSLEAEYEQYF
TRBV5-4,NA,NA,TRBJ2-2,TGTGCCAGCAGCTCATCCGCGGACAAGAACACCGGGGAGCTGTTTTTT,CASSSSADKNTGELFF
TRBV7-7,TRBD1,NA,TRBJ2-7,TGTGCCAGCAGCTTGGACAGGGACAACTACGAGCAGTACTTC,CASSLDRDNYEQYF
TRBV4-3,NA,NA,TRBJ2-6,TGCGCCAGCAGCCAAGTTGCCTCTGGGGCCAACGTCCTGACTTTC,CASSQVASGANVLTF
TRBV7-9,TRBD2,NA,TRBJ2-7,TGTGCCAGCAGCTTGGGACTAGCGGGAGGCGGGTCCTACGAGCAGTACTTC,CASSLGLAGGGSYEQYF
TRBV19,NA,NA,TRBJ2-2,TGTGCCAGTAGTATAACGCAGGGTCCCGGGGAGCTGTTTTTT,CASSITQGPGELFF
TRBV27,TRBD2,NA,TRBJ2-3,TGTGCCAGCAGCCCACAACTAGCGGGAGGGCCAGATACGCAGTATTTT,CASSPQLAGGPDTQYF